These 14 T cell receptor beta chains were sequenced from one sample in a study of neoadjuvant anti-PD-1 for oral cavity cancer. Produced via immunoSEQ multiplex PCR; TCRdb's table is partial and in-frame only. The table has about 16,000 clones, less than 80% seen once. The sequenced sample was PBMCs, obtained before nivolumab (anti-PD-1) treatment. The receptors come from a person aged 35-79 years with oral cavity squamous cell carcinoma.

The chain couples TRBV5-4 to TRBJ1-2; 7 bases match TRBD1. Losses at the gene ends were 3 bases for V and 3 bases for J; bases not matched to a gene: 8. Per the germline V gene, CDR1 is SGHNT and CDR2 is YYREEE (reference sequence). The CDR3 is 15 amino acids. The chain's CDR3 is CASSSFTGADYGYTF. The CDR3 DNA sequence: TGTGCCAGCAGCTCCTTCACAGGGGCGGACTATGGCTACACCTTC.

The chain combines TRBV20-1 with TRBJ1-1, with unresolved D. V was pared by 1 base and J by 3 bases, with 3 bases between. The CDR3 has 11 amino acids. The germline CDR1 and CDR2 sequences are DFQATT and SNEGSKA (reference sequence). This CDR3 reads CSARGDTEAFF. CDR3 coding DNA: TGCAGTGCTAGAGGGGACACTGAAGCTTTCTTT.

The chain carries TRBV6-5 and TRBJ2-7; 9 bases fit TRBD2. CDR3 length equals 14 residues. V trimming: 8 bases; J trimming: 2 bases; junction bases outside the gene matches: 7. CDR1 and CDR2 (germline): MNHEY, SVGAGI. The CDR3 reads CASGRGTSTYEQYF. DNA of the CDR3: TGTGCCAGCGGACGAGGGACTAGCACCTACGAGCAGTACTTC.

This sequence joins TRBV7-3 and TRBJ2-2; D is undetermined. Germline loops: CDR1 SGHTA, CDR2 FQGTGA. The CDR3 is made up of 13 amino acids. Between the trimmed V and J ends, which lost 5 bases and 7 bases, there was a span of 11 bases. For the CDR3, the DNA is TGTGCCAGCAGCCCAGAGCGTTACGGGGAGCTGTTTTTT. The encoded protein is CASSPERYGELFF.

The rearrangement uses TRBV28 and TRBJ2-1, with 9 bases lining up with TRBD2. CDR3 length: 14 amino acids. V shed 4 bases, J shed 4 bases, and the junction held 2 bases outside the gene matches. Germline-derived CDR1 and CDR2 are MDHEN and SYDVKM. CDR3 bases: TGTGCCAGCAGTTCTAGCGGGACTTACAATGAGCAGTTCTTC. The encoded protein is CASSSSGTYNEQFF.

J is TRBJ1-1 and V is TRBV10-3; no clear D gene. The CDR3 runs 14 residues. Trimming pared 11 bases from V and 1 base from J, leaving 17 bases between. Germline loops: CDR1 ENHRY, CDR2 SYGVKD. The CDR3 loop is CAVSAGGGNTEAFF. CDR3 coding DNA: TGTGCCGTCTCCGCTGGAGGTGGGAACACTGAAGCTTTCTTT.

V gene TRBV5-6 combines with J gene TRBJ2-7; the D gene is possibly TRBD2 (6 bases). With 4 bases removed from V and 2 bases from J, the gap between germline ends came to 13 bases. Looked up from germline, CDR1 is SGHDT and CDR2 is YYEEEE. This CDR3 is 14 amino acids long. CDR3 coding DNA: TGTGCCAGCAGCCCAAGGACTAACGCCTACGAGCAGTACTTC. Protein sequence: CASSPRTNAYEQYF.

A remark on this clone: Mismatch with germline at one junction end may stem from a read error. This chain connects TRBV6-5 to TRBJ1-3; D gene unclear. Germline CDR1 is MNHEY and CDR2 is SVGAGI. The CDR3 is 12 residues long. The CDR3 here is CASSNSGNTIYF. The CDR3 region has the DNA TGTGCCAGCAGTAACTCTGGAAACACCATATATTTT.

The chain couples TRBV9 to TRBJ2-7; D gene unclear. The CDR3 loop spans 14 amino acids. The V gene's germline CDR1 is SGDLS and CDR2 YYNGEE. Trimming removed 0 bases at V and 2 bases at J, with 9 bases between. The CDR3 DNA reads as TGTGCCAGCAGCGTAGAAGGAGCCACCTACGAGCAGTACTTC. Protein sequence: CASSVEGATYEQYF. Using reference TRBV9 and TRBJ2-7 for the parts outside the CDR3, the full variable domain is DSGVTQTPKHLITATGQRVTLRCSPRSGDLSVYWYQQSLDQGLQFLIQYYNGEERAKGNILERFSAQQFPDLHSELNLSSLELGDSALYFCASSVEGATYEQYFGPGTRLTVT.

The rearrangement links TRBV6-6 to TRBJ2-2, with 13 bases lining up with TRBD2. This CDR3 has 15 amino acids. CDR1 is MNHNY, CDR2 SVGAGI, per germline (reference sequence). V gave up 6 bases and J gave up 6 bases; unmatched junction bases: 4. The CDR3 DNA follows: TGTGCCAGCAGCCATACTAGCGGGAGGGCCGGGGAGCTGTTTTTT. Amino acid sequence: CASSHTSGRAGELFF.

This chain connects TRBV5-8 to TRBJ1-2; 11 bases match TRBD1. The CDR3 length is 13 residues. The V and J ends lost 4 bases and 10 bases, in that order; junction bases with no gene match: 6. Germline-derived CDR1 and CDR2 are SGHTS and YDEGEE. The CDR3 here is CASSAGTGGVYTF. Written as DNA, the CDR3 is TGTGCCAGCAGCGCCGGGACAGGGGGGGTCTACACCTTC. Supplemented by reference TRBV5-8 and TRBJ1-2, the full variable domain reads EAGVTQSPTHLIKTRGQQATLRCSPISGHTSVYWYQQALGLGLQFLLWYDEGEERNRGNFPPRFSGRQFPNYSSELNVNALELEDSALYLCASSAGTGGVYTFGSGTRLTVV.

This clone has only a few counts. This sequence joins TRBV25-1 and TRBJ2-1; D is ambiguous. Per germline, CDR1 MGHDK and CDR2 SYGVNS. Trimming shortened V by 3 bases and J by 8 bases, and 8 bases separated the two germline ends. CDR3 size: 12 residues. The CDR3 DNA reads as TGTGCCAGCAGTGACCCCGGGTATGAGCAGTTCTTC. It is translated as CASSDPGYEQFF.

The chain links TRBV6-1 to TRBJ1-2; D is undetermined. V lost 2 bases and J lost 0, with 7 bases in between. This CDR3 spans 14 amino acids. Germline CDR1 MNHNS, CDR2 SASEGT. CDR3 protein: CASSEWVSNYGYTF. Written as DNA, the CDR3 is TGTGCCAGCAGTGAATGGGTATCTAACTATGGCTACACCTTC.

This clone was counted between two and nine times. CDR3 in amino acids: CASSQDLRISGTTDTQYF. CDR3 nucleotides: TGTGCCAGCAGCCAAGATCTTAGGATTAGCGGGACGACAGATACGCAGTATTTT. J is TRBJ2-3 and V is TRBV4-2, with TRBD2 matching over 8 bases. The CDR3 consists of 18 residues. Germline V lookup: CDR1 LGHNA, CDR2 YNFKEQ. V was pared by 0 bases and J by 3 bases, with 11 bases of the junction left unmatched.